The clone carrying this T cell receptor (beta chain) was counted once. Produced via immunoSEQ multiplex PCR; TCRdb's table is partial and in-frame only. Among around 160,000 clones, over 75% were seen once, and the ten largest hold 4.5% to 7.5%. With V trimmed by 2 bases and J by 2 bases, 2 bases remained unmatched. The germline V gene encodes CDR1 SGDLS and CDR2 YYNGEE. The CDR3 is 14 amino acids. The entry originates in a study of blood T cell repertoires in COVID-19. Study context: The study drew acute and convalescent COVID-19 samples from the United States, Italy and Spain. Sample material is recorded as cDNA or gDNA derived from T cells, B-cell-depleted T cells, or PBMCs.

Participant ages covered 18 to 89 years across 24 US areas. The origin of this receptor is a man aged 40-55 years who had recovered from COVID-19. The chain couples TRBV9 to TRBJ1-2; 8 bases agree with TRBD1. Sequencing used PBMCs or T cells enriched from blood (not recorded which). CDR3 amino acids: CASSVGQENYGYTF. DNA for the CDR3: TGTGCCAGCAGCGTGGGACAGGAGAACTATGGCTACACCTTC.